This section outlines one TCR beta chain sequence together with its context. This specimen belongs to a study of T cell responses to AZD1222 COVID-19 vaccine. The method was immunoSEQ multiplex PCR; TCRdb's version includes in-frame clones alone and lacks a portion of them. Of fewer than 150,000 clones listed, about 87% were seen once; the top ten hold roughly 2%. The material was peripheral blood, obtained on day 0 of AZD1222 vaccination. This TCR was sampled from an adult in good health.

The CDR3 DNA follows: TGTGCCAGCAGCCCCCGTTTAGGCGGGAACACTGAAGCTTTCTTT. Translated, it gives CASSPRLGGNTEAFF. The rearrangement links TRBV7-8 to TRBJ1-1; D unclear. Germline assignment: CDR1 SGHVS and CDR2 FQNEAQ. This CDR3 has 15 amino acids. V was cut by 5 bases and J by 1 base, with 14 bases left in between.